This is a list of T cell receptor beta chains from one sample in a study of long-term antiretroviral therapy in people with HIV. Method: immunoSEQ multiplex PCR; TCRdb's copy keeps in-frame clones and lacks some. This repertoire shows around 20,000 clones, around 80% found once; its top ten account for 3.5% to 6%. Material: unsorted PBMCs, obtained 0.5 years after starting antiretroviral therapy. Receptors were obtained from a man between 18 and 35 years old with HIV. The CDR3 runs from the conserved cysteine through the conserved F or W. D genes are given only for firm matches.

D: TRBD2
V: TRBV6-1
J: TRBJ2-5
DNA: TGTGCCAGCAGTGAACTAGCGGGGGGGCAAGAGACCCAGTACTTC
CDR3: CASSELAGGQETQYF

D: TRBD1
V: TRBV7-8
J: TRBJ1-6
DNA: TGTGCCAGCACCACCGGGACAGGGTCCTCACCCCTCCACTTT
CDR3: CASTTGTGSSPLHF

D: .
V: TRBV28
J: TRBJ2-7
DNA: TGTGCCAGCAGTTTAGCCCTAGCTTCTTACGAGCAGTACTTC
CDR3: CASSLALASYEQYF

D: .
V: TRBV27
J: TRBJ1-2
DNA: TGTGCCAGCAGCTTTCTGGATGGGGGCTACACCTTC
CDR3: CASSFLDGGYTF

D: TRBD2
V: TRBV7-3
J: TRBJ2-3
DNA: TGTGCCAGCAGCTTTACCGGGACTAGCGATCCGCAGTATTTT
CDR3: CASSFTGTSDPQYF

D: .
V: TRBV9
J: TRBJ1-4
DNA: TGTGCCAGCAGCGTAGGGCAGGAATCTAATGAAAAACTGTTTTTT
CDR3: CASSVGQESNEKLFF

D: .
V: TRBV5-4
J: TRBJ2-1
DNA: TGTGCCAGCAGCACTACAGGATTCTCCTACAATGAGCAGTTCTTC
CDR3: CASSTTGFSYNEQFF

D: .
V: TRBV4-2
J: TRBJ2-1
DNA: TGTGCCAGCAGCCACCCGAACAATGAGCAGTTCTTC
CDR3: CASSHPNNEQFF

D: .
V: TRBV7-9
J: TRBJ2-7
DNA: TGTGCCAGCAGCTCGGCGGACGAGCAGTACTTC
CDR3: CASSSADEQYF

D: TRBD1
V: TRBV28
J: TRBJ2-2
DNA: TGTGCCAGCGAACCCGGACAGGGAGTCGGGGAGCTGTTTTTT
CDR3: CASEPGQGVGELFF

D: TRBD1
V: TRBV27
J: TRBJ1-1
DNA: TGTGCCAGCAGGAAGGGACAGGGAGGTTTCACTGAAGCTTTCTTT
CDR3: CASRKGQGGFTEAFF

D: TRBD2
V: TRBV5-1
J: TRBJ2-3
DNA: TGCGCCAGCAGCCTGGGACTAGGGTCGGAGGCAGATACGCAGTATTTT
CDR3: CASSLGLGSEADTQYF

D: TRBD1
V: TRBV19
J: TRBJ1-2
DNA: TGTGCCAGTAGCTACCGGACAGGGCACGGCTACACCTTC
CDR3: CASSYRTGHGYTF